The T cell receptor (beta chain) under discussion was sequenced for a study of shared clonotypes between healthy human individuals (dated by TCRdb to the early 2020s). About the investigation overall: The cohort comprised a couple of women and a few men aged 18 to 49 years. For each donor, CD4 naive and CD4 memory were each run on three plates, CD8 naive on two plates, and CD8 memory on one plate. The study deeply sequenced blood TCR repertoires of about 5 healthy adults to estimate repertoire size and the extent of clonotype sharing between individuals. Different laboratories and diverse techniques were used to prepare libraries and sequence TCR repertoires, to increase sequencing depth and limit assay-specific biases. Between about 0.8 and 9 billion PBMCs per donor were obtained by leukapheresis. Paper-wide results and their limitations: Sampling was limited to blood, and TCR repertoires in tissue likely differ from TCR repertoires in blood. Pairwise subsampling led to the expectation that sequencing depth would affect the degree of clonotype sharing among donors. About 5% of naive CD4, 3% to 3.5% of naive CD8, approximately 2% of memory CD4, and more than 0.35% of memory CD8 clonotypes were shared across a few donors. Rarefaction of sorted-subset datasets indicated incomplete sequencing despite the large sequencing depth. Naive subsets generally had larger estimated clonotype richness than memory subsets. The genetic and exposure-history diversity represented was limited by the small number of donors. Higher generation probabilities were observed for clonotypes shared by all four sorted-subset donors than for non-shared clonotypes.

As regards this clone: Its antigen is not yet known. Base qualities were left out, and no much larger clone turns up one base away.

CD8 naive samples consisted of CD45RO-negative cells that were positively selected for CCR7, yielding a CD45RA+CCR7+ population without TemRA cells. The donors were healthy, HIV-negative adults who had no recently reported acute infections or vaccinations. Every donor was a Caucasian adult residing in Nashville, Tennessee, USA. Blood was collected by leukapheresis, and PBMCs were isolated by Ficoll-Histopaque density gradient centrifugation and then cryopreserved in liquid nitrogen vapor phase. Purity and quantity of every magnetically sorted T cell population were checked by analytical flow cytometry. Genomic DNA was isolated from every sorted fraction and measured by UV absorbance on a Nanodrop 2000c. Using the deep immunoSEQ assay, TCR CDR3 regions were amplified from genomic DNA by multiplex PCR. For each cell subset, the extracted genomic DNA was distributed evenly across all wells of several immunoSEQ 96-well plates, and each plate served as one replicate. For sorted subsets, roughly 0.2 ug genomic DNA, equal to 30,000 to 35,000 T cell genomes, was loaded into each replicate PCR. Purified libraries were measured with a Qubit 3.0 fluorometer, size-checked on a Bioanalyzer 2100, and measured again with the KAPA Library Quantification kit. A separate single-read 150-cycle Illumina NextSeq 550 flow cell was used to sequence each immunoSEQ 96-well plate. The original pipeline was this. The immunoSEQ output contained only junctional sequences without quality scores, so filtering could not match that applied to full-length reads. Sequences were annotated with PyIR, a Python wrapper for IgBLAST v1.9, using IMGT germline references to assign V/J genes and CDR3. Reads were filtered out if the reads had weak V/J assignments (E-value above 1e-6), no CDR3, stop codons, out-of-frame junctions, or ambiguous translated residues. V3J clonotypes were defined by identical inferred V gene, J gene, and CDR3 amino acid sequence. Percentage overlap between repertoires was calculated by dividing the number of shared unique clonotypes by the size of the smaller repertoire. Repertoire richness was assessed with RTK rarefaction, the Chao1 estimator, and Recon v2.1 estimates of unobserved clonotypes. OLGA was used to compute generation probabilities for all TCRbeta clonotypes that the gDNA method yielded from a handful of donors. TCRdb obtained this table from immuneACCESS and retained in-frame rearrangements with V and J assigned. These tables miss some clones; where compared with another copy, unresolved V genes account for less than half of the shortfall, and the remainder is unexplained. The V and J calls and the clone size are those of that table, but D and trimming were determined from the DNA. Across this sample there are 2 million or so clones, with roughly 95% seen only once. The top ten clonotypes cover about 1.1% of the sample.

CDR1 and CDR2 were assigned from the germline V gene (reference sequence) as SEHNR and FQNEAQ. The CDR3 covers 13 residues, taking in both the cysteine and the phenylalanine. Kept here is only the CDR3 DNA, which spans 39 bases and is read in frame from base 1. V loses 7 bases, J loses 4 bases, and the germline ends lie 14 bases apart. The TCR sequence derives from a man between 18 and 29 years old in good health. The chain uses TRBV7-9 and TRBJ2-7, with the D gene not confidently named. The sample was naive CD8+ T cells sorted from blood. Per the publication, the cell subset or site label means: CD45RA+CCR7+. At the DNA level, the sequence is TGTGCCAGCACTTCCGTGTGGTCGTACGAGCAGTACTTC. Translated, this is CASTSVWSYEQYF. The reference TRBV7-9 and TRBJ2-7 proteins fill in what lies around the CDR3, so the full variable domain reads DTGVSQNPRHKITKRGQNVTFRCDPISEHNRLYWYRQTLGQGPEFLTYFQNEAQLEKSRLLSDRFSAERPKGSFSTLEIQRTEQGDSAMYLCASTSVWSYEQYFGPGTRLTVT.